What follows are 25 T cell receptor beta chains derived from one specimen sequenced in a study of blood T cell repertoires in COVID-19. Sequencing was performed with immunoSEQ multiplex PCR; in TCRdb, only in-frame clones are kept and a portion is missing. The sample lists around 620,000 clones, around 89% occurring once. What was sequenced was peripheral blood. The receptors here all came from a woman aged 18-29 years with acute or convalescent COVID-19.

The table lists this clone with a count of one. The chain uses TRBV28 and TRBJ2-1; D is possibly TRBD2 (6 bases). This CDR3 is 14 amino acids long. Trimming pared 2 bases from V and 6 bases from J, leaving 11 bases between. Germline loops: CDR1 MDHEN, CDR2 SYDVKM. CDR3 nucleotides: TGTGCCAGCAGTTTAGGTGTCGGGGGCAATGAGCAGTTCTTC. Translating it yields CASSLGVGGNEQFF.

The V call is TRBV7-9, the J call TRBJ1-2, with D possibly matching TRBD1 (6 bases). Germline CDR1 reads SEHNR; CDR2 reads FQNEAQ (reference sequence). The CDR3 has 11 residues. V was trimmed by 3 bases and J by 8 bases, leaving 7 bases between them. CDR3 region: CASSFTGGYTF. CDR3 coding DNA: TGTGCCAGCAGCTTCACAGGGGGCTACACCTTC.

This CDR3 is CASSSLTGELFF. For the CDR3, the DNA is TGTGCCAGCAGTTCACTCACCGGGGAGCTGTTTTTT. The chain links TRBV27 to TRBJ2-2; D is unresolved. V was shortened by 4 bases and J by 4 bases, with 4 bases between the two germline ends. CDR3 length: 12 amino acids. CDR1 and CDR2 from the germline V gene are MNHEY and SMNVEV (reference sequence).

The rearrangement joins TRBV5-5 to TRBJ1-2, with 8 bases lining up with TRBD1. Germline V gene data show CDR1 as SGHKS and CDR2 as YYEKEE (reference sequence). V lost 4 bases, J lost 3 bases, and 2 bases stayed unmatched. CDR3 length: 13 amino acids. DNA of the CDR3: TGTGCCAGCAGCACGACAGGGGACTATGGCTACACCTTC. Protein product: CASSTTGDYGYTF.

The chain couples TRBV4-3 to TRBJ1-2, with D perhaps matching TRBD1 (5 bases). CDR3 length: 17 residues. CDR1 LGHNA and CDR2 YSLEER come from the germline V gene. Trimming pared 0 bases from V and 2 bases from J, leaving 16 bases between. The CDR3 DNA follows: TGCGCCAGCAGCCAAGAGGGAGGTTGGCAGGGAAACTATGGCTACACCTTC. The encoded protein is CASSQEGGWQGNYGYTF.

Notes on this clone: Other DNA sequences of this sample code for an identical CDR3. The V gene is TRBV18, the J gene TRBJ1-1; D gene ambiguous. The CDR3 contains 13 residues. V lost 6 bases and J lost 1, with 9 bases in between. Germline loops: CDR1 KGHSH, CDR2 LQKENI. The CDR3: CASSPTRNTEAFF. The CDR3 coding sequence is TGTGCCAGCTCCCCGACTCGGAACACTGAAGCTTTCTTT.

The chain couples TRBV7-9 to TRBJ2-7, with D tentatively TRBD1 (6 bases). Germline-derived CDR1 and CDR2 are SEHNR and FQNEAQ (reference sequence). V lost 3 bases, J lost 5 bases, and 11 bases lay in between. The CDR3 covers 13 residues. Here the CDR3 reads CASSFLQGNEQYF. In nucleotides, the CDR3 is TGTGCCAGCAGCTTCCTTCAGGGGAACGAGCAGTACTTC.

This clone was counted a single time. The chain is built from TRBV7-2 and TRBJ2-7; 13 positions match TRBD2. Trimming took 5 bases from V and 5 from J; bases not matched to a gene: 9. The CDR3 sequence is 16 residues long. Germline V gene lookup returns CDR1 SGHTA and CDR2 FQGNSA. In nucleotides, the CDR3 is TGTGCCAGCAGCCTACTCGGACTAGCGGGAGACAACGAGCAGTACTTC. This sequence encodes CASSLLGLAGDNEQYF.

The V call is TRBV12-3 or TRBV12-4, the J call TRBJ1-1; 7 nucleotides align to TRBD1. V shed 6 bases and J 8 bases; nucleotides not matched to a gene: 3. CDR3 size: 11 residues. CDR3 bases: TGTGCCAGCAGACCGACAGGGGAAGCTTTCTTT. It yields the protein CASRPTGEAFF.

The chain employs TRBV10-2 and TRBJ1-5; tentatively, D is TRBD1 (6 bases). The CDR3 length is 14 residues. Trimming pared 3 bases from V and 6 bases from J, leaving 12 bases between. CDR1 and CDR2 from the germline V gene are WSHSY and SAAADI. CDR3 sequence reads: CASSETGNGQPQHF. DNA of the CDR3: TGCGCCAGCAGTGAAACAGGGAATGGTCAGCCCCAGCATTTT.

CDR3 nucleotides: TGTGCCAGCAGCTTGGACAGGGCGGGTACTGAAGCTTTCTTT. Translated, it gives CASSLDRAGTEAFF. V and J are TRBV7-2 and TRBJ1-1, with 8 positions matching TRBD1. Germline V lookup: CDR1 SGHTA, CDR2 FQGNSA. CDR3 length: 14 amino acids. Trimming took 3 bases from V and 5 from J; bases not matched to a gene: 5.

The V gene is TRBV7-8, the J gene TRBJ2-7; 12 nucleotides line up with TRBD2. This CDR3 has 16 residues. J gave up 2 bases and V 5 bases, and 7 bases lay outside the gene matches. The germline V gene encodes CDR1 SGHVS and CDR2 FQNEAQ. The CDR3 DNA is TGTGCCAGCAGCCGCTCTAGCGGGGGGGGTCCCTACGAGCAGTACTTC. Translated, it gives CASSRSSGGGPYEQYF.

This rearrangement joins TRBV19 to TRBJ2-3; 7 bases agree with TRBD2. The CDR3 loop spans 15 amino acids. V gave up 3 bases and J gave up 4 bases; unmatched junction bases: 7. The germline CDR1 and CDR2 sequences are LNHDA and SQIVND (reference sequence). The CDR3 DNA follows: TGTGCCAGTAGTATTCGGGCGGGGGAGGCAGATACGCAGTATTTT. Translated: CASSIRAGEADTQYF. The full variable domain, rest sourced from reference TRBV19 and TRBJ2-3, is DGGITQSPKYLFRKEGQNVTLSCEQNLNHDAMYWYRQDPGQGLRLIYYSQIVNDFQKGDIAEGYSVSREKKESFPLTVTSAQKNPTAFYLCASSIRAGEADTQYFGPGTRLTVL.

This chain connects TRBV5-1 to TRBJ2-1; D may be TRBD2 (6 bases). The CDR3 totals 16 residues. Germline loops: CDR1 SGHRS, CDR2 YFSETQ. Trimming removed 3 bases at V and 4 bases at J, with 17 bases between. The CDR3 loop is CASSSGREKPYNEQFF. CDR3 sequence (DNA): TGCGCCAGCAGCTCCGGACGGGAGAAACCGTACAATGAGCAGTTCTTC. The whole variable domain, remainder taken from reference TRBV5-1 and TRBJ2-1, is KAGVTQTPRYLIKTRGQQVTLSCSPISGHRSVSWYQQTPGQGLQFLFEYFSETQRNKGNFPGRFSGRQFSNSRSEMNVSTLELGDSALYLCASSSGREKPYNEQFFGPGTRLTVL.

The chain employs TRBV9 and TRBJ1-1; possible D gene TRBD1, 5 bases. The CDR3 runs 14 residues. Trimming took 3 bases from V and 1 from J, leaving 10 bases between them. Per the germline V gene, CDR1 is SGDLS and CDR2 is YYNGEE. CDR3 DNA: TGTGCCAGCAGCGCGGGAGGGGAGAACACTGAAGCTTTCTTT. Its translation is CASSAGGENTEAFF.

The gene calls are TRBV18 and TRBJ1-4, with a possible D match to TRBD1 (5 bases). V lost 2 bases and J 6 bases, leaving 13 bases between the germline ends. Germline-derived CDR1 and CDR2 are KGHSH and LQKENI. This CDR3 has 15 residues. CDR3 loop: CASSPGGLTYEKLFF. CDR3 sequence (DNA): TGTGCCAGCTCACCAGGGGGGTTGACCTATGAAAAACTGTTTTTT. The full variable domain, its missing parts supplied by reference TRBV18 and TRBJ1-4, is NAGVMQNPRHLVRRRGQEARLRCSPMKGHSHVYWYRQLPEEGLKFMVYLQKENIIDESGMPKERFSAEFPKEGPSILRIQQVVRGDSAAYFCASSPGGLTYEKLFFGSGTQLSVL.

In DNA, the CDR3 is TGTGCCAGCAGCCAAGTACAGGGGAGGAGTGGCTACACCTTC. Translating it yields CASSQVQGRSGYTF. This rearrangement joins TRBV3-1 (or the pseudogene TRBV3-2) to TRBJ1-2; 7 positions match TRBD1. The CDR3 consists of 14 residues. Germline assignment: CDR1 LGHDT and CDR2 YNNKEL (reference sequence). The J segment lost 7 bases and the V segment lost 1 base, leaving 6 bases of the junction unmatched.

This clone showed up just a few times. The chain has TRBV6-2 or TRBV6-3 and TRBJ2-2; 14 bases agree with TRBD2. CDR1 is MNHEY, CDR2 SVGEGT, per germline. This CDR3 has 18 residues. With V trimmed by 0 bases and J by 4 bases, 4 bases remained unmatched. The DNA of the CDR3 is TGTGCCAGCAGTTACTCGACTAGCGGGGGGGCGCGCACCGGGGAGCTGTTTTTT. Its protein product is CASSYSTSGGARTGELFF.

V is TRBV18 and J is TRBJ1-3; TRBD1 agrees at 7 bases. CDR1 and CDR2 (germline): KGHSH, LQKENI. Germline trimming cut 4 bases from V and 0 bases from J; bases unmatched to any gene: 18. This CDR3 is built from 20 residues. The CDR3 DNA sequence: TGTGCCAGCTCACTAACCCCGGGACAGCAAGGAGCCTCCTCTGGAAACACCATATATTTT. This gives the protein CASSLTPGQQGASSGNTIYF.

J is TRBJ2-1 and V is TRBV7-3, with unresolved D. This CDR3 spans 15 amino acids. Germline CDR1 reads SGHTA; CDR2 reads FQGTGA. Trimming took 1 base from V and 0 from J, leaving 7 bases between them. The CDR3 reads CASSLNRGSYNEQFF. The CDR3 region has the DNA TGTGCCAGCAGCTTAAATCGCGGCTCCTACAATGAGCAGTTCTTC.

J is TRBJ1-5 and V is TRBV6-7, with TRBD1 matching 7 bases. TRBV6-7 counts as an open reading frame of uncertain function. Trimming took 8 bases from V and 4 from J; bases not matched to a gene: 11. The CDR3 consists of 15 residues. CDR3 DNA sequence: TGTGCCAGCTTTTCCGGACAGGTGACGAATCAGCCCCAGCATTTT. Amino acids: CASFSGQVTNQPQHF.

This clone was seen just once. This rearrangement joins TRBV28 to TRBJ1-6; no clear D. Trimming removed 3 bases from V and 7 bases from J, with 19 bases in between. CDR3 length equals 17 residues. Per the germline V gene, CDR1 is MDHEN and CDR2 is SYDVKM. In nucleotides, the CDR3 is TGTGCCAGCAGTTTCCTCTCCTCGGGAATTAGCAATTCACCCCTCCACTTT. The encoded protein is CASSFLSSGISNSPLHF. Drawing the rest from reference TRBV28 and TRBJ1-6, the complete variable domain is DVKVTQSSRYLVKRTGEKVFLECVQDMDHENMFWYRQDPGLGLRLIYFSYDVKMKEKGDIPEGYSVSREKKERFSLILESASTNQTSMYLCASSFLSSGISNSPLHFGNGTRLTVT.

The V call is TRBV6-5, the J call TRBJ1-2; TRBD1 agrees at 11 bases. The CDR3 loop spans 15 amino acids. The germline V gene has CDR1 MNHEY and CDR2 SVGAGI. V lost 7 bases and J lost 2; bases outside the gene matches: 6. CDR3 sequence reads: CASTSGQGGNYGYTF. CDR3 sequence (DNA): TGTGCCAGCACCTCGGGACAGGGGGGGAACTATGGCTACACCTTC.

The CDR3 is CATGRGTGSYEQYF. As DNA, the CDR3 is TGTGCCACCGGGAGGGGGACAGGGTCCTACGAGCAGTACTTC. The chain recombines TRBV6-5 with TRBJ2-7; tentative D call: TRBD1 (9 bases). The V end was cut by 10 bases, the J end by 1 base, with 17 bases between. The CDR3 has 14 residues. The V gene's germline CDR1 is MNHEY and CDR2 SVGAGI.

The chain employs TRBV5-1 and TRBJ1-1; D possibly corresponds to TRBD1 (5 bases). This CDR3 has 13 amino acids. V lost 7 bases, J lost 4 bases, and 14 bases lay in between. The germline gives CDR1 SGHRS, CDR2 YFSETQ. The DNA for the CDR3 is TGCGCCAGCCACGAGACGGGGGTCACTGAAGCTTTCTTT. This encodes CASHETGVTEAFF.